This TCR beta chain was recovered during a study of blood T cells in healthy people across ages. The wider study: Every two T cells gave about one barcoded beta molecule via template switching.

Alongside a J-beta primer mix, a sample-barcoded 5' primer served in a second PCR lasting roughly 6 to 12 cycles. MiXCR, applied by TCRdb to the 5' RACE reads, yields one record per CDR3 protein. Of approximately 1,700,000 distinct CDR3 sequences in the sample, about 39% are singletons; the top ten hold 20% to 25%. The sample taken for sequencing was blood. The TCR sequence derives from a human donor in good health.

Here the CDR3 reads CASSLALEGSDTQYF. DNA for the CDR3: TGTGCCAGCAGCTTAGCTTTAGAAGGCTCAGATACGCAGTATTTT. V gene TRBV7-6 combines with J gene TRBJ2-3; D is ambiguous. CDR3 size: 15 residues. Germline loops: CDR1 SGHVS, CDR2 FNYEAQ. Trimming took off 0 bases at V and 4 bases at J, with 11 bases between the two ends.